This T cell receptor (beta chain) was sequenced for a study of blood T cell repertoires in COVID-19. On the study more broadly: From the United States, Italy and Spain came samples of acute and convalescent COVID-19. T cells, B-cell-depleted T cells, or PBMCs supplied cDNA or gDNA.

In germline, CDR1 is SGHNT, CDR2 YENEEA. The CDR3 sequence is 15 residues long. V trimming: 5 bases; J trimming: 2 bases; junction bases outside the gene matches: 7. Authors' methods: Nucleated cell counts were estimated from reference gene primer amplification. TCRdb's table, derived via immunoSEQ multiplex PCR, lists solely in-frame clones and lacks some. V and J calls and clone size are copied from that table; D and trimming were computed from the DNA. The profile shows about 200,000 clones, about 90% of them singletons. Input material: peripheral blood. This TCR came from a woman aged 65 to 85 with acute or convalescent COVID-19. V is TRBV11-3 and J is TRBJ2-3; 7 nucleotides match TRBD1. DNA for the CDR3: TGTGCCAGCAGCACCCGACAGGGCGACACAGATACGCAGTATTTT. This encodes CASSTRQGDTDTQYF.